The next 29 T cell receptor beta chains were all read from a single sample in a study of response to subunit inactivated influenza vaccine. From the RT-PCR reads, TCRdb called clonotypes with MiXCR, one entry per CDR3 protein. The sample includes around 600,000 distinct CDR3 sequences, about 11% of them seen just once. The same data also went into a second study, on T cells expressing NK-cell markers. According to that study: UMIs were included in TCR beta cDNA generated by 5'RACE template switching.

This specimen was PBMCs from blood, taken on the day of vaccination. These receptors originate from a man aged 50-60 years who received an inactivated influenza vaccine.

This clonotype was observed many times. No conserved phenylalanine or tryptophan is present at the end of the CDR3, so a read error is the likely explanation. The genes are TRBV6-1 and TRBJ1-1; 8 nucleotides align to TRBD1. With 7 bases clipped from V and 7 bases from J, the junction kept 11 bases outside the gene matches. CDR3 length: 14 amino acids. CDR1 is MNHNS and CDR2 is SASEGT in the germline V gene. The CDR3 reads CASIPTGEGIEAFL. The CDR3 DNA is TGTGCCAGCATCCCGACAGGGGAGGGGATTGAAGCTTTCCTT.

This clonotype was counted between two and nine times. The chain joins TRBV2 to TRBJ1-5; 10 positions agree with TRBD1. This CDR3 comprises 14 residues. Per germline, CDR1 SNHLY and CDR2 FYNNEI. With 6 bases clipped from V and 7 bases from J, the junction kept 6 bases outside the gene matches. The DNA for the CDR3 is TGTGCCAGCAGGGGGACAGGGGATAGACAGCCCCAGCATTTT. Protein: CASRGTGDRQPQHF.

V usage is TRBV27 and J usage is TRBJ1-2; D is undetermined. CDR3 length equals 16 residues. The germline V gene has CDR1 MNHEY and CDR2 SMNVEV (reference sequence). V dropped 2 bases and J dropped 4 bases, with 17 bases sitting between them. The CDR3 region is CASSLKTPASGYGYTF. DNA of the CDR3: TGTGCCAGCAGTTTAAAAACCCCGGCATCGGGCTATGGCTACACCTTC.

Only one count was recorded for this clonotype. The chain is built from TRBV3-1 and TRBJ2-1; D may be TRBD2 (5 bases). Between the trimmed V and J ends, which lost 0 bases and 3 bases, there was a span of 15 bases. Germline CDR1 is LGHDT and CDR2 is YNNKEL (reference sequence). CDR3 length equals 17 residues. The CDR3, as DNA: TGTGCCAGCAGCCAAGATCAGATGCGGGCGTTCTACAATGAGCAGTTCTTC. Translated, it gives CASSQDQMRAFYNEQFF.

This clonotype was observed many times. The rearrangement links TRBV5-6 to TRBJ1-5, with TRBD1 as a possible D gene (6 bases). Trimming stripped 0 bases from V and 0 bases from J, with 7 bases between. In germline, CDR1 is SGHDT, CDR2 YYEEEE. The CDR3 runs 15 residues. In nucleotides, the CDR3 is TGTGCCAGCAGCTTGGGGGGGCTTAGCAATCAGCCCCAGCATTTT. Protein: CASSLGGLSNQPQHF.

The CDR3 spells CASSFIGGADTQYF. The CDR3 DNA reads TGTGCCAGCAGCTTCATCGGGGGAGCAGATACGCAGTATTTT. The chain employs TRBV7-9 and TRBJ2-3, with D maybe TRBD2 (6 bases). This CDR3 has 14 residues. Trimming took off 3 bases at V and 4 bases at J, with 11 bases between the two ends. Looked up from germline, CDR1 is SEHNR and CDR2 is FQNEAQ (reference sequence). The variable domain in full, with the rest retrieved from reference TRBV7-9 and TRBJ2-3, is DTGVSQNPRHKITKRGQNVTFRCDPISEHNRLYWYRQTLGQGPEFLTYFQNEAQLEKSRLLSDRFSAERPKGSFSTLEIQRTEQGDSAMYLCASSFIGGADTQYFGPGTRLTVL.

This clonotype was found a few times. CDR3 sequence reads: CASSSSGATRNTGELFF. CDR3 bases: TGCGCCAGCAGCTCATCAGGGGCCACTCGGAACACCGGGGAGCTGTTTTTT. V gene TRBV5-1 combines with J gene TRBJ2-2; TRBD1 is a possible D gene (6 bases). The V end lost 3 bases, the J end lost 1 base, and 16 bases lay between the germline ends. This CDR3 has 17 amino acids. Germline lookup yields CDR1 SGHRS and CDR2 YFSETQ. Supplemented by reference TRBV5-1 and TRBJ2-2, the full variable domain reads KAGVTQTPRYLIKTRGQQVTLSCSPISGHRSVSWYQQTPGQGLQFLFEYFSETQRNKGNFPGRFSGRQFSNSRSEMNVSTLELGDSALYLCASSSSGATRNTGELFFGEGSRLTVL.

The J gene is TRBJ1-6, the V gene TRBV20-1; tentative D call: TRBD1 (6 bases). The germline gives CDR1 DFQATT, CDR2 SNEGSKA (reference sequence). CDR3 length: 15 amino acids. Between the trimmed V and J ends, which lost 1 base and 6 bases, there was a span of 13 bases. The CDR3 DNA is TGCAGTGCTAGAGGAGAGGGGACACTTAATTCACCCCTCCACTTT. This gives the protein CSARGEGTLNSPLHF.

This chain uses TRBV5-1 with TRBJ2-4; a weak D match, TRBD1 (6 bases). Per the germline V gene, CDR1 is SGHRS and CDR2 is YFSETQ. The CDR3 covers 17 residues. Deletions cut 5 bases from V and 0 bases from J, with 18 bases between. This chain's CDR3 is CASRPGQMGVAKNIQYF. The CDR3 nucleotides read TGCGCCAGCAGACCGGGACAAATGGGAGTAGCCAAAAACATTCAGTACTTC.

This clonotype was seen a few times. The gene calls are TRBV24-1 and TRBJ2-7; TRBD1 or TRBD2 may be the D gene (5 bases each). The CDR3 has 16 amino acids. V was trimmed by 7 bases and J by 1 base, leaving 19 bases between them. Per the germline V gene, CDR1 is KGHDR and CDR2 is SFDVKD. The CDR3 region has the DNA TGTGCCACCAGATTCCTCCGGGACCTCCGGTCCTACGAGCAGTACTTC. Protein: CATRFLRDLRSYEQYF.

The chain couples TRBV5-6 to TRBJ1-1; weak D call: TRBD1 (5 bases). Trimming stripped 4 bases from V and 5 bases from J, with 15 bases between. The CDR3 runs to 14 residues. CDR1 is SGHDT, CDR2 YYEEEE, per germline. CDR3 loop: CASSPQGVRTEAFF. The CDR3 DNA reads as TGTGCCAGCAGCCCGCAAGGGGTACGAACTGAAGCTTTCTTT.

This clonotype has more than one count but fewer than ten. This sequence joins TRBV6-2 or TRBV6-3 and TRBJ2-3; no reliable D call. The CDR3 runs 15 residues. Trimming took off 1 base at V and 0 bases at J, with 8 bases between the two ends. Per the germline V gene, CDR1 is MNHEY and CDR2 is SVGEGT. DNA for the CDR3: TGTGCCAGCAGTTACTGGGCTACCAGCACAGATACGCAGTATTTT. Protein: CASSYWATSTDTQYF.

Ten or more counts support this clonotype. This chain connects TRBV12-3 or TRBV12-4 to TRBJ1-2; perhaps TRBD1 as D (5 bases). The CDR3 is 13 amino acids. Trimming removed 5 bases at V and 2 bases at J, with 9 bases between. The DNA for the CDR3 is TGTGCCAGCAGTCAGACAGCCAACTATGGCTACACCTTC. It is translated as CASSQTANYGYTF.

This clonotype occurred a few times. This chain connects TRBV3-1 to TRBJ1-1, with a weak D call TRBD1 (5 bases). Germline V CDR1 and CDR2: LGHDT, YNNKEL (reference sequence). V was trimmed by 1 base and J by 10 bases, leaving 13 bases between them. CDR3 length: 13 residues. The CDR3 loop is CASSQVDVGRAFF. DNA of the CDR3: TGTGCCAGCAGCCAAGTTGATGTGGGGCGAGCTTTCTTT. The full variable domain, with the rest looked up from reference TRBV3-1 and TRBJ1-1, is DTAVSQTPKYLVTQMGNDKSIKCEQNLGHDTMYWYKQDSKKFLKIMFSYNNKELIINETVPNRFSPKSPDKAHLNLHINSLELGDSAVYFCASSQVDVGRAFFGQGTRLTVV.

This clonotype was observed many times. This rearrangement joins TRBV27 to TRBJ2-3; D may be TRBD1 (6 bases). V was cut by 5 bases and J by 0 bases, with 12 bases left in between. Germline lookup yields CDR1 MNHEY and CDR2 SMNVEV (reference sequence). The CDR3 is 15 residues long. The CDR3 coding sequence is TGTGCCAGCAGTCTCCTACAGGGAAGCACAGATACGCAGTATTTT. Amino acids: CASSLLQGSTDTQYF.

This sequence joins TRBV6-5 and TRBJ1-1, with D possibly being TRBD1 (5 bases). The CDR3 consists of 12 residues. Trimming removed 4 bases at V and 10 bases at J, with 13 bases between. CDR1 is MNHEY, CDR2 SVGAGI, per germline. The CDR3 region has the DNA TGTGCCAGCAGTTCCCCAGGGATTGGAGCTTTCTTT. It yields the protein CASSSPGIGAFF.

This clonotype was recorded a few times. V and J are TRBV7-6 and TRBJ2-7, with a weak D call TRBD1 (5 bases). Germline CDR1 SGHVS, CDR2 FNYEAQ. V was shortened by 0 bases and J by 0 bases, with 15 bases between the two germline ends. This CDR3 has 17 residues. The CDR3 spells CASSLAGGAGSSYEQYF. The CDR3 DNA reads TGTGCCAGCAGCTTAGCGGGTGGGGCCGGCAGCTCCTACGAGCAGTACTTC.

There are a few counts of this clonotype. The chain carries TRBV7-6 and TRBJ2-3; TRBD1 matches at 8 bases. J lost 3 bases, V lost 2 bases, and 10 bases had no gene match. CDR3 length equals 17 residues. Germline CDR1 reads SGHVS; CDR2 reads FNYEAQ. For the CDR3, the DNA is TGTGCCAGCAGCTTAACCGCTCAGGGGGCTGGGACAGATACGCAGTATTTT. It translates to CASSLTAQGAGTDTQYF.

The table lists this clonotype with many counts. The rearrangement links TRBV10-3 to TRBJ2-7; 9 positions match TRBD1. The CDR3 totals 15 residues. The germline gives CDR1 ENHRY, CDR2 SYGVKD. Trimming removed 4 bases from V and 4 bases from J; junction bases left unmatched: 8. CDR3: CAISATGGLTYEQYF. The CDR3 DNA follows: TGTGCCATCAGTGCTACAGGGGGCCTTACGTACGAGCAGTACTTC.

The CDR3 coding sequence is TGTGCCTGGAGTGTAAGTCAGGGCGCCATATATTTT. This encodes CAWSVSQGAIYF. V usage is TRBV30 and J usage is TRBJ1-3; weak D call: TRBD1 (5 bases). The CDR3 has 12 residues. V was shortened by 0 bases and J by 11 bases, with 11 bases between the two germline ends. The germline V gene has CDR1 GTSNPN and CDR2 SVGIG (reference sequence).

In this sample, this clonotype turned up a few times. The J gene is TRBJ2-3, the V gene TRBV5-1; D is unresolved. Deletions cut 0 bases from V and 1 base from J, with 6 bases between. Germline values: CDR1 SGHRS, CDR2 YFSETQ. The CDR3 contains 14 residues. CDR3 sequence: CASSLESGTDTQYF. DNA of the CDR3: TGCGCCAGCAGCTTGGAAAGCGGCACAGATACGCAGTATTTT.

The genes are TRBV15 and TRBJ1-4; D remains ambiguous. The V and J ends lost 5 bases and 0 bases respectively, with 19 bases between them. Germline V lookup: CDR1 LNHNV, CDR2 YYDKDF (reference sequence). The CDR3 length is 18 residues. CDR3 loop: CATSRPPNVKTTNEKLFF. As DNA, the CDR3 is TGTGCCACCAGCCGACCCCCTAATGTCAAGACAACTAATGAAAAACTGTTTTTT.

This clonotype was detected ten times or more. This chain joins TRBV11-1 and TRBJ2-1; TRBD1 matches at 7 bases. CDR1 is SGHAT and CDR2 is FQDESV in the germline V gene (reference sequence). J gave up 0 bases and V 5 bases, and 4 bases lay outside the gene matches. There are 15 residues in the CDR3. CDR3 sequence: CASSPGQVSYNEQFF. CDR3 sequence (DNA): TGTGCCAGCAGCCCCGGACAGGTCTCCTACAATGAGCAGTTCTTC.

This clonotype was counted a few times. The V call is TRBV3-1, the J call TRBJ1-6, with TRBD1 matching over 8 bases. Germline trimming cut 3 bases from V and 10 bases from J; bases unmatched to any gene: 5. The V gene's germline CDR1 is LGHDT and CDR2 YNNKEL (reference sequence). The CDR3 extends over 14 amino acids. The CDR3 loop is CASSHGQGRSPLHF. Here the CDR3 DNA reads TGTGCCAGCAGCCACGGACAGGGAAGATCACCCCTCCACTTT.

The DNA for the CDR3 is TGTGCCAGCAGTAACCAAGGGGGCGTGAATGAGCAGTTCTTC. Residues: CASSNQGGVNEQFF. The chain joins TRBV6-5 to TRBJ2-1; the match to TRBD1 covers 7 bases. This CDR3 has 14 residues. The V gene's germline CDR1 is MNHEY and CDR2 SVGAGI. The ends lost 5 bases at V and 7 bases at J; junction bases unmatched: 8.

This chain uses TRBV4-3 with TRBJ2-3; 7 positions agree with TRBD2. The CDR3 has 17 amino acids. Losses at the gene ends were 0 bases for V and 6 bases for J; bases not matched to a gene: 12. The germline V gene has CDR1 LGHNA and CDR2 YSLEER. The CDR3 region is CASSQDLSQRGVDTQYF. In nucleotides, the CDR3 is TGCGCCAGCAGCCAAGATCTATCCCAGCGGGGAGTGGATACGCAGTATTTT.

This clonotype showed up just a few times. The chain combines TRBV12-3 or TRBV12-4 with TRBJ1-3; D remains ambiguous. The CDR3 loop spans 12 amino acids. Trimming removed 6 bases from V and 5 bases from J, with 8 bases in between. Here the CDR3 reads CASSPSRNTIYF. The CDR3 nucleotides read TGTGCCAGCAGCCCAAGTAGAAACACCATATATTTT.

The chain employs TRBV20-1 and TRBJ2-1, with 10 bases that match TRBD2. This CDR3 region has 14 residues. CDR1 DFQATT and CDR2 SNEGSKA come from the germline V gene (reference sequence). With V trimmed by 4 bases and J by 3 bases, 3 bases remained unmatched. The DNA of the CDR3 is TGCAGTGCTAAGACTAGCGGGTACTACAATGAGCAGTTCTTC. This translates into CSAKTSGYYNEQFF.

This chain connects TRBV20-1 to TRBJ2-7; 10 bases line up with TRBD2. V was clipped by 6 bases and J by 3 bases; unmatched bases: 5. This CDR3 contains 13 residues. Germline V CDR1 and CDR2: DFQATT, SNEGSKA (reference sequence). The CDR3 DNA follows: TGCAGTGCCTCTAGCGGGGGACACTACGAGCAGTACTTC. As protein: CSASSGGHYEQYF.